Listed here are 27 T cell receptor beta chains from one sample, sequenced in a study of cytomegalovirus exposure and HLA in healthy donors. The PCR was carried out with 60 Vbeta primers and 13 Jbeta primers. Repertoires were generated with immunoSEQ multiplex PCR, while TCRdb's copy carries only in-frame clones and drops some. This sample has 170,000 or so clones; almost 85% occur once, and the top ten carry under 0.6%. The sequencing input was PBMCs. The source is a woman aged 45-65 years in good health and CMV-seronegative.

This clone was seen a single time. V gene TRBV28 combines with J gene TRBJ2-5; tentatively, D is TRBD1 (5 bases). CDR1 is MDHEN, CDR2 SYDVKM, per germline. Trimming stripped 6 bases from V and 5 bases from J, with 25 bases between. The CDR3 is 17 residues long. The CDR3 region has the DNA TGTGCCAGCAGCTCCCCTATACTATCCCGCCACAGGGAGACCCAGTACTTC. Its protein product is CASSSPILSRHRETQYF.

The chain links TRBV9 to TRBJ2-7; D may be TRBD2 (5 bases). V lost 3 bases and J 2 bases, leaving 18 bases between the germline ends. CDR3 length equals 16 residues. Germline V gene sequence: CDR1 SGDLS, CDR2 YYNGEE. CDR3 coding DNA: TGTGCCAGCAGCGAGACGAGTGGAGGTCGCACCTACGAGCAGTACTTC. It codes for CASSETSGGRTYEQYF. The entire variable domain, with the rest obtained from reference TRBV9 and TRBJ2-7, is as follows: DSGVTQTPKHLITATGQRVTLRCSPRSGDLSVYWYQQSLDQGLQFLIQYYNGEERAKGNILERFSAQQFPDLHSELNLSSLELGDSALYFCASSETSGGRTYEQYFGPGTRLTVT.

The CDR3 reads CASSQDVSGGPNNEQFF. The CDR3 region has the DNA TGTGCCAGCAGCCAAGATGTGTCGGGGGGGCCCAACAATGAGCAGTTCTTC. V gene TRBV14 combines with J gene TRBJ2-1, with TRBD2 matching over 8 bases. Germline-derived CDR1 and CDR2 are SGHDN and FVKESK. The CDR3 spans 17 residues. After removal of 0 bases from V and 5 bases from J, the junction contained 9 bases not matched to a gene.

Written as DNA, the CDR3 is TGTGCCAGTAAATACAGGGGCGAGAACACTGAAGCTTTCTTT. This encodes CASKYRGENTEAFF. The V and J genes are TRBV19 and TRBJ1-1; 7 bases fit TRBD1. Unmatched junction bases numbered 6, after V lost 7 bases and J lost 1 base. Germline CDR1 and CDR2: LNHDA and SQIVND (reference sequence). This CDR3 comprises 14 residues.

V usage is TRBV28 and J usage is TRBJ2-5, with 12 bases matching TRBD2. The J call may be in error: the DNA end matches TRBJ2-7 better. This CDR3 comprises 14 residues. Germline V gives CDR1 MDHEN, CDR2 SYDVKM. Written as DNA, the CDR3 is TGTGCCAGCAGGACTAGCGGGAGAGCCTACGAGCAGTACTTC. This encodes CASRTSGRAYEQYF.

The chain uses TRBV27 and TRBJ1-4, with 7 bases that match TRBD1. Germline assignment: CDR1 MNHEY and CDR2 SMNVEV (reference sequence). Losses at the gene ends were 6 bases for V and 7 bases for J; bases not matched to a gene: 2. The CDR3 extends over 12 amino acids. The CDR3 DNA reads TGTGCCAGCAGGACAGGGCGTGAAAAACTGTTTTTT. Amino acids: CASRTGREKLFF.

The chain uses TRBV28 and TRBJ1-1; possible D gene TRBD1, 5 bases. The V and J ends lost 5 bases and 4 bases respectively, with 14 bases between them. The CDR3 is 14 amino acids. Germline V CDR1 and CDR2: MDHEN, SYDVKM. CDR3: CASSGHGGSTEAFF. In DNA, the CDR3 is TGTGCCAGCAGTGGCCACGGGGGGAGCACTGAAGCTTTCTTT.

This chain links TRBV30 with TRBJ1-1; D uncertain. The V and J ends lost 0 bases and 3 bases respectively, with 11 bases between them. The CDR3 is made up of 14 amino acids. In germline, CDR1 is GTSNPN, CDR2 SVGIG (reference sequence). The CDR3 coding sequence is TGTGCCTGGAGTGTGGAGGGAACTTACACTGAAGCTTTCTTT. It encodes CAWSVEGTYTEAFF.

This clone occurred a few times. One junction end disagrees with the germline gene, perhaps due to a read error. The V gene is TRBV28, the J gene TRBJ1-1, with 8 bases identical to TRBD1. The CDR3 covers 17 residues. Germline loops: CDR1 MDHEN, CDR2 SYDVKM. This CDR3 reads CASSFGQGASLKTEAFF. As DNA, the CDR3 is TGTGCCAGCAGTTTTGGGCAGGGGGCGTCGCTGAAGACTGAAGCTTTCTTT.

On this clone: Other DNA sequences from this sample encode an identical CDR3 as well. The chain uses TRBV6-5 and TRBJ1-2; no clear D gene. The CDR3 is made up of 12 amino acids. V dropped 5 bases and J dropped 8 bases, with 12 bases sitting between them. Germline V lookup: CDR1 MNHEY, CDR2 SVGAGI. In DNA form, the CDR3 reads TGTGCCAGCAGTACGTCAGGTGAAGGCTACACCTTC. Protein product: CASSTSGEGYTF.

V is TRBV11-1 and J is TRBJ2-3; possible D gene TRBD1, 6 bases. The germline CDR1 and CDR2 sequences are SGHAT and FQDESV (reference sequence). V lost 5 bases, J lost 2 bases, and 14 bases lay in between. The CDR3 contains 15 residues. CDR3 sequence: CASSQGTYLTDTQYF. For the CDR3, the DNA is TGTGCCAGCAGCCAAGGGACATATCTCACAGATACGCAGTATTTT.

The genes are TRBV10-3 and TRBJ2-3, with 10 positions matching TRBD2. This CDR3 has 14 amino acids. The germline V gene has CDR1 ENHRY and CDR2 SYGVKD. Trimming took 5 bases from V and 3 from J; bases not matched to a gene: 2. DNA of the CDR3: TGTGCCATCAGTCTAGCGGGGGTGACAGATACGCAGTATTTT. This encodes CAISLAGVTDTQYF.

V usage is TRBV10-3 and J usage is TRBJ2-3; 9 bases align to TRBD1. V was pared by 0 bases and J by 4 bases, with 2 bases of the junction left unmatched. This CDR3 contains 15 residues. CDR1 is ENHRY, CDR2 SYGVKD, per germline. CDR3 nucleotide sequence: TGTGCCATCAGTGAGTCGACAGGGGGATCAGATACGCAGTATTTT. Its protein product is CAISESTGGSDTQYF.

The rearrangement links TRBV19 to TRBJ1-3; D is unresolved. This CDR3 comprises 15 residues. V was trimmed by 3 bases and J by 1 base, leaving 10 bases between them. CDR1 is LNHDA and CDR2 is SQIVND in the germline V gene (reference sequence). The CDR3, as DNA: TGTGCCAGTAGTATGCCTCCGGGGTCTGGAAACACCATATATTTT. Translated, it gives CASSMPPGSGNTIYF.

The V gene is TRBV2, the J gene TRBJ1-5; a possible D gene is TRBD1 (5 bases). The CDR3 totals 15 residues. Trimming cost V 5 bases and J 3 bases, with 14 bases left between them. Per germline, CDR1 SNHLY and CDR2 FYNNEI. The CDR3 nucleotides are TGTGCCAGCAGTCTCGGAGGGGCCAACAATCAGCCCCAGCATTTT. As protein: CASSLGGANNQPQHF.

In its sample, this clone was seen a few times. The chain carries TRBV28 and TRBJ2-7, with unresolved D. Trimming stripped 8 bases from V and 2 bases from J, with 10 bases between. This CDR3 spans 12 amino acids. Germline assignment: CDR1 MDHEN and CDR2 SYDVKM. CDR3 in amino acids: CASQVGAYEQYF. The CDR3 nucleotides are TGTGCCAGCCAGGTGGGCGCCTACGAGCAGTACTTC.

A single count supports this clone. The chain recombines TRBV18 with TRBJ2-7; D gene uncertain. The CDR3 runs to 14 residues. The germline V gene has CDR1 KGHSH and CDR2 LQKENI. V lost 3 bases and J lost 0, with 9 bases in between. The CDR3 DNA reads TGTGCCAGCTCACCGGCGGTAAACTCCTACGAGCAGTACTTC. Translating it yields CASSPAVNSYEQYF.

This chain uses TRBV19 with TRBJ2-1; TRBD2 aligns across 8 bases. V was pared by 6 bases and J by 5 bases, with 12 bases of the junction left unmatched. Looked up from germline, CDR1 is LNHDA and CDR2 is SQIVND (reference sequence). The CDR3 extends over 16 amino acids. CDR3 DNA: TGTGCCAGTAGCCCGGGCGCGGGAGGTATCAACAATGAGCAGTTCTTC. This codes for CASSPGAGGINNEQFF.

This chain joins TRBV13 and TRBJ1-2, with 9 bases that match TRBD1. J was trimmed by 1 base and V by 5 bases; bases with no gene match: 2. CDR3 length equals 14 residues. CDR1 is PRHDT and CDR2 is FYEKMQ in the germline V gene (reference sequence). In DNA form, the CDR3 reads TGTGCCAGCAGCGGGGACAGGGATAACTATGGCTACACCTTC. Protein product: CASSGDRDNYGYTF. Filled out from reference TRBV13 and TRBJ1-2, the complete variable domain reads AAGVIQSPRHLIKEKRETATLKCYPIPRHDTVYWYQQGPGQDPQFLISFYEKMQSDKGSIPDRFSAQQFSDYHSELNMSSLELGDSALYFCASSGDRDNYGYTFGSGTRLTVV.

The V and J genes are TRBV7-2 and TRBJ2-5; 8 bases are a match to TRBD1. The germline gives CDR1 SGHTA, CDR2 FQGNSA. The CDR3 contains 16 residues. Trimming at V came to 5 bases and at J to 1 base, leaving 9 bases not matched to a gene. CDR3 DNA sequence: TGTGCCAGCAGCCGACGAGACAGGGGTTTCCAAGAGACCCAGTACTTC. Encoded protein: CASSRRDRGFQETQYF.

The chain has TRBV20-1 and TRBJ1-4; no clear D gene. CDR1 is DFQATT and CDR2 is SNEGSKA in the germline V gene (reference sequence). This CDR3 spans 11 amino acids. The V gene lost 3 bases and the J gene lost 8 bases, with 7 bases spanning the gap. CDR3 sequence: CSASVFEKLFF. The CDR3 region has the DNA TGCAGTGCTAGCGTCTTCGAAAAACTGTTTTTT.

The V and J genes are TRBV10-3 and TRBJ1-2; D is undetermined. Germline-derived CDR1 and CDR2 are ENHRY and SYGVKD. Deletions cut 0 bases from V and 9 bases from J, with 11 bases between. The CDR3 covers 13 residues. The chain's CDR3 is CAISESAGRSYTF. For the CDR3, the DNA is TGTGCCATCAGTGAGTCGGCAGGTCGTAGCTACACCTTC.

The gene calls are TRBV12-5 and TRBJ2-1, with 9 bases that match TRBD2. The CDR3 has 17 residues. Germline values: CDR1 LGHNT, CDR2 FRNRAP. Trimming at V came to 0 bases and at J to 3 bases, leaving 6 bases not matched to a gene. The chain's CDR3 is CASGLVIAGEDYNEQFF. CDR3 coding DNA: TGTGCTAGTGGTTTGGTAATAGCGGGAGAGGACTACAATGAGCAGTTCTTC.

The chain joins TRBV7-2 to TRBJ1-4, with 7 nucleotides matching TRBD1. The V gene end was trimmed by 5 bases and the J gene end by 8 bases; junction bases not matched to a gene: 11. The CDR3 spans 15 residues. Germline loops: CDR1 SGHTA, CDR2 FQGNSA. The CDR3 is CASSPDRVGNEKLFF. The CDR3, as DNA: TGTGCCAGCAGCCCTGACAGGGTGGGAAACGAAAAACTGTTTTTT.

The chain has TRBV4-3 and TRBJ2-2; D might be TRBD2 (5 bases). V gave up 3 bases and J gave up 3 bases, with 8 bases separating them. CDR3 length equals 14 residues. Germline lookup yields CDR1 LGHNA and CDR2 YSLEER. This CDR3 is CASSQRAHTGELFF. CDR3 sequence (DNA): TGCGCCAGCAGCCAGAGGGCTCACACCGGGGAGCTGTTTTTT.

By share of the sample, this clone is medium-sized. The chain links TRBV27 to TRBJ2-7; 7 bases match TRBD2. This CDR3 spans 16 amino acids. The V gene end was trimmed by 5 bases and the J gene end by 4 bases; junction bases not matched to a gene: 14. Germline V gives CDR1 MNHEY, CDR2 SMNVEV (reference sequence). The CDR3 DNA reads as TGTGCCAGCAGTCCCGCGGGCGGGAGAAATACTTACGAGCAGTACTTC. Translating it yields CASSPAGGRNTYEQYF.

This clone has just a few counts. The J gene is TRBJ1-5, the V gene TRBV7-2, with D hard to call. Trimming shortened V by 1 base and J by 5 bases, and 3 bases separated the two germline ends. Germline V CDR1 and CDR2: SGHTA, FQGNSA. The CDR3 length is 12 residues. CDR3 nucleotide sequence: TGTGCCAGCAGCTTAGTAGATCAGCCCCAGCATTTT. This codes for CASSLVDQPQHF. Looking up the rest from reference TRBV7-2 and TRBJ1-5 gives the full variable domain: GAGVSQSPSNKVTEKGKDVELRCDPISGHTALYWYRQSLGQGLEFLIYFQGNSAPDKSGLPSDRFSAERTGGSVSTLTIQRTQQEDSAVYLCASSLVDQPQHFGDGTRLSIL.